This passage covers 17 T cell receptor beta chains from one sample sequenced in a study of T cells in Graves' hyperthyroidism and ophthalmopathy. The source material, RNA transcripts, was used to amplify TCR beta CDR3 regions. HTBI primers drove first-round RT-PCR of the TCR CDR3. Each CDR3 protein gets one entry after TCRdb re-called the multiplex PCR reads with MiXCR. The table lists about 98,000 distinct CDR3 sequences, approximately 40% of them singletons. Sequencing was carried out using peripheral blood or thyroid tissue (not recorded which). The receptor set was obtained from a young woman with Graves' hyperthyroidism.

In regard to this clonotype: This could be a read error, since a much larger clone is one nucleotide away. This chain links TRBV4-1 with TRBJ1-5; TRBD1 is a possible D gene (6 bases). The CDR3 consists of 15 residues. The V gene's germline CDR1 is MGHRA and CDR2 YSYEKL. The CDR3 protein is CANSQGSGSNQPQHF. Here the CDR3 DNA reads TGCGCCAACAGCCAGGGGTCAGGTTCTAATCAGCCCCAGCATTTT.

At least ten counts were recorded for this clonotype. The chain combines TRBV29-1 with TRBJ2-7; maybe TRBD1 (6 bases). CDR3 length: 15 residues. Trimming took 6 bases from V and 0 from J, leaving 18 bases between them. The germline CDR1 and CDR2 sequences are SQVTM and ANQGSEA. The CDR3 DNA reads as TGCAGCGTCACTTCCGGGACACAAAGCTCCTACGAGCAGTACTTC. This sequence encodes CSVTSGTQSSYEQYF.

In regard to this clonotype: The conserved final phenylalanine or tryptophan is absent from the CDR3, which likely points to a read error. It is unclear where the CDR3 begins or ends on the DNA, so no DNA is shown, and the CDR3 is as TCRdb lists it. This chain links TRBV15 with TRBJ1-3. The CDR3 totals 10 residues, both ends included. Germline-derived CDR1 and CDR2 are LNHNV and YYDKDF (reference sequence). This chain's CDR3 is CATRAGRRNT.

The chain has TRBV24-1 and TRBJ1-2; 7 bases line up with TRBD1. This CDR3 spans 15 amino acids. V trimming: 3 bases; J trimming: 1 base; junction bases outside the gene matches: 4. Germline CDR1 KGHDR, CDR2 SFDVKD. The DNA of the CDR3 is TGTGCCACCAGTGATCGGGCAGGGGGTAACTATGGCTACACCTTC. Translating it yields CATSDRAGGNYGYTF.

This sequence joins TRBV10-3 and TRBJ2-1; 13 bases are shared with TRBD2. The CDR3 runs 16 residues. V gave up 6 bases and J gave up 8 bases; unmatched junction bases: 10. Germline-derived CDR1 and CDR2 are ENHRY and SYGVKD. CDR3 in amino acids: CAISRLAGGGSDEQFF. The DNA for the CDR3 is TGTGCCATCAGCCGACTAGCGGGAGGTGGCTCGGATGAGCAGTTCTTC.

To note about this clonotype: Its ends do not fully match the called genes, so a read error is possible. The chain uses TRBV2 and TRBJ1-2, with 8 bases lining up with TRBD1. The CDR3 contains 12 residues. Germline V gene data show CDR1 as SNHLY and CDR2 as FYNNEI. CDR3 loop: CASSETGDGYTF. In DNA form, the CDR3 reads TGTGCCAGCAGTGAGACAGGGGACGGCTACACCTTT.

This clonotype was observed many times. V and J are TRBV19 and TRBJ1-5; the D gene is possibly TRBD1 (5 bases). This CDR3 contains 15 residues. CDR1 and CDR2 (germline): LNHDA, SQIVND (reference sequence). Trimming cost V 6 bases and J 6 bases, with 18 bases left between them. CDR3 sequence (DNA): TGTGCCAGTAGCTCGAGGAGGGGCGGGGGTCAGCCCCAGCATTTT. Encoded protein: CASSSRRGGGQPQHF.

V is TRBV20-1 and J is TRBJ2-5; D could derive from TRBD1 or TRBD2 (5 bases each). This CDR3 spans 12 amino acids. Germline V CDR1 and CDR2: DFQATT, SNEGSKA (reference sequence). The V and J ends lost 3 bases and 4 bases respectively, with 9 bases between them. The CDR3 loop is CSASPGTETQYF. CDR3 bases: TGCAGTGCTAGTCCCGGGACAGAGACCCAGTACTTC.

In its sample, this clonotype was seen many times. V usage is TRBV6-6 and J usage is TRBJ1-5; D uncertain. This CDR3 is 14 amino acids long. Germline values: CDR1 MNHNY, CDR2 SVGAGI (reference sequence). V was shortened by 7 bases and J by 0 bases, with 10 bases between the two germline ends. In nucleotides, the CDR3 is TGTGCCAGCACCCCTTTCCATAGCAATCAGCCCCAGCATTTT. Translated: CASTPFHSNQPQHF.

For this clonotype: It is likely a read error, because the conserved phenylalanine at the end of the CDR3 is missing. The V and J genes are TRBV9 and TRBJ2-5, with D uncertain. Trimming removed 4 bases at V and 1 base at J, with 8 bases between. CDR1 is SGDLS, CDR2 YYNGEE, per germline. The CDR3 is 13 residues long. The CDR3 is CASSIRSQETQYL. CDR3 nucleotide sequence: TGTGCCAGCAGCATACGGAGCCAAGAGACCCAGTACCTC.

This clonotype has only a few counts. The CDR3: CASSQEEATADTQYF. The CDR3 DNA reads TGTGCCAGCAGCCAAGAAGAAGCGACGGCCGACACGCAGTATTTT. The gene calls are TRBV7-9 and TRBJ2-3, with D uncertain. V shed 5 bases and J shed 9 bases, with 21 bases lying between them. Per germline, CDR1 SEHNR and CDR2 FQNEAQ (reference sequence). The CDR3 runs 15 residues.

Many counts were recorded for this clonotype. The rearrangement joins TRBV5-1 to TRBJ2-7, with TRBD1 identical over 7 bases. CDR1 and CDR2 (germline): SGHRS, YFSETQ. This CDR3 has 16 residues. Trimming cost V 1 base and J 5 bases; bases outside gene matches: 12. The chain's CDR3 is CASSLRDSLMENEQYF. In DNA form, the CDR3 reads TGCGCCAGCAGCTTGAGGGACAGTCTTATGGAAAACGAGCAGTACTTC. The full variable domain, with the rest looked up from reference TRBV5-1 and TRBJ2-7, is KAGVTQTPRYLIKTRGQQVTLSCSPISGHRSVSWYQQTPGQGLQFLFEYFSETQRNKGNFPGRFSGRQFSNSRSEMNVSTLELGDSALYLCASSLRDSLMENEQYFGPGTRLTVT.

This clonotype was detected many times. The V call is TRBV28, the J call TRBJ1-1; D is ambiguous. Trimming cost V 7 bases and J 1 base, with 13 bases left between them. This CDR3 is 14 amino acids long. The germline CDR1 and CDR2 sequences are MDHEN and SYDVKM. The CDR3 region has the DNA TGTGCCAGCACCCCCGGCAGTGGGAACACTGAAGCTTTCTTT. It is translated as CASTPGSGNTEAFF.

V usage is TRBV29-1 and J usage is TRBJ2-5, with TRBD1 as a possible D gene (8 bases). This CDR3 has 12 amino acids. V was trimmed by 8 bases and J by 9 bases, leaving 19 bases between them. The germline V gene encodes CDR1 SQVTM and CDR2 ANQGSEA. The CDR3 DNA reads as TGCAGCTTGACAGGGGCGGGGGCCGCCCAGTACTTC. It translates to CSLTGAGAAQYF.

At least ten counts were recorded for this clonotype. V usage is TRBV6-5 and J usage is TRBJ1-5; D is uncertain. Germline V CDR1 and CDR2: MNHEY, SVGAGI. Trimming took 5 bases from V and 7 from J, leaving 12 bases between them. This CDR3 contains 13 residues. The CDR3 loop is CASSRTYGQPQHF. DNA of the CDR3: TGTGCCAGCAGTCGGACCTACGGACAGCCCCAGCATTTT.

The sample holds a few counts of this clonotype. The chain joins TRBV5-4 to TRBJ2-3, with a possible D match to TRBD2 (5 bases). V was cut by 4 bases and J by 2 bases, with 17 bases left in between. Looked up from germline, CDR1 is SGHNT and CDR2 is YYREEE (reference sequence). The CDR3 runs to 16 residues. CDR3 nucleotides: TGTGCCAGCAGCCTGGAGGCCGGGCTACCCACAGATACGCAGTATTTT. It codes for CASSLEAGLPTDTQYF.

The chain is built from TRBV29-1 and TRBJ2-2; D remains unclear. Germline CDR1 is SQVTM and CDR2 is ANQGSEA. The CDR3 consists of 11 residues. V was trimmed by 0 bases and J by 9 bases, leaving 5 bases between them. The DNA for the CDR3 is TGCAGCGTTGAAGATCTCAGGGAGCTGTTTTTT. Its translation: CSVEDLRELFF.